The table lists the clone carrying this T cell receptor beta chain with a few counts. Antigen: not known. This sample is drawn from a study of early T cells in non-severe SARS-CoV-2 infection. Looking at the study overall: Sequencing of unsorted whole blood was done on bulk RNA, leaving chains unpaired. Study findings and constraints: Anti-spike CD8 responses were favored in VDJdb matching, and private and CD4 specificities were missed.

Individual cDNA molecules carried attached unique molecular identifiers. TCRdb redid the calling of the 5' RACE reads with MiXCR, one entry per CDR3 protein. The data show 70,000 or so distinct CDR3 sequences, about a tenth seen once. The CDR3 extends over 16 amino acids. V dropped 5 bases and J dropped 2; count of bases not matched to a gene: 8. Germline CDR1 reads SEHNR; CDR2 reads FQNEAQ (reference sequence). This TCR came from an adult who was a healthcare worker with PCR-confirmed SARS-CoV-2 infection or an uninfected control (not recorded which). V is TRBV7-9 and J is TRBJ2-3; 9 bases line up with TRBD1. The sequencing sample was made of whole blood. The CDR3 loop is CASSPNRDRATDTQYF. DNA for the CDR3: TGTGCCAGCAGCCCGAACCGGGACAGGGCCACAGATACGCAGTATTTT.